These T cell receptor beta chains were read from a single sample in a study of regulatory T cells in long-lasting Graves disease. TCRdb re-derived calls from the multiplex PCR reads in MiXCR, one entry per CDR3 protein. This table holds approximately 360,000 distinct CDR3 sequences, 23% found once. The sample was peripheral blood mononuclear cells (PBMCs), taken when the disease was refractory, from a patient treated with antithyroid drugs. These receptors were taken from a woman in her 40s with Graves disease. Both conserved end residues are part of each CDR3. A D gene is named only where the DNA matches it firmly. Clone size is given for some rows only: seen once, a few or many times, or a class if the clone is expanded.

j_gene | v_gene | abundance | d_gene | CDR3nt | CDR3aa
TRBJ1-6 | TRBV6-5 | many | . | TGTGCCAGCAGTTACTCGAACCGAGATTTCTCACCCCTCCACTTT | CASSYSNRDFSPLHF
TRBJ2-5 | TRBV6-1 | many | TRBD1 | TGTGCCAGCAGACGCTTCCAGGGACAGGGTAGGGAGACCCAGTACTTC | CASRRFQGQGRETQYF
TRBJ1-1 | TRBV5-1 | few | TRBD1 | TGCGCCAGCAGCTTAACAGGGGAGAGCATGAACACTGAAGCTTTCTTT | CASSLTGESMNTEAFF
TRBJ1-3 | TRBV9 | . | . | TGTGCCAGCAGCGTATCAGGGGCTGGAAACACCATATATTTT | CASSVSGAGNTIYF
TRBJ1-1 | TRBV7-9 | once | . | TGTGCCAGCAGTCCCTCCCCTTTGTTTGGGGGAATGAGAGGGGCTGAAGCTTTCTTT | CASSPSPLFGGMRGAEAFF
TRBJ2-5 | TRBV25-1 | many | . | TGTGCCAGCAGTGAGCTGAGGGCTGAGGAGACCCAGTACTTC | CASSELRAEETQYF
TRBJ1-6 | TRBV11-1 | few | . | TGTGCCAGCAGCCGCGGGACCCAGTGGGCGACCAATTCACCCCTCCACTTT | CASSRGTQWATNSPLHF
TRBJ1-5 | TRBV20-1 | . | TRBD1 | TGCAGTGCTAGGGGACAGGGCGTCCCGGGACAGCCCCAGCATTTT | CSARGQGVPGQPQHF
TRBJ2-5 | TRBV28 | many | . | TGTACCAGCAGTTTAGGGGCAGAGACCCAGTACTTC | CTSSLGAETQYF
TRBJ2-5 | TRBV2 | many | TRBD1 | TGTGCCAGCAGTGGCTACAGGGGAGAGACCCAGTACTTC | CASSGYRGETQYF
TRBJ2-5 | TRBV29-1 | many | . | TGCAGCGTTGAAGATAATGAAAGGGGTGGAGAGACCCAGTACTTC | CSVEDNERGGETQYF
TRBJ1-1 | TRBV6-1 | many | . | TGTGCCAGCAGAAACCGACAGAAATTTAATAGCATGAACACTGAAGCTTTCTTT | CASRNRQKFNSMNTEAFF
TRBJ2-3 | TRBV28 | few | . | TGTGCCAGCAGTTCCCCCGGAGGGGCCAGCACAGATACGCAGTATTTT | CASSSPGGASTDTQYF
TRBJ1-1 | TRBV28 | many | . | TGTGCCAGCAATCGAATGGGGAACACTGAAGCTTTCTTT | CASNRMGNTEAFF
TRBJ2-3 | TRBV28 | . | TRBD2 | TGTGCCAGCAGTTTACCCACTAGCGGGAGGGCCCCGGTAACAGATACGCAGTATTTT | CASSLPTSGRAPVTDTQYF
TRBJ1-2 | TRBV28 | many | . | TGTGCCAGCAGTTCCCTCTTGGCAAACACCTTC | CASSSLLANTF
TRBJ1-3 | TRBV28 | few | . | TGTGCCAGCAGTTTAGCCACCTTGAGCTCTGGAAACACCATATATTTT | CASSLATLSSGNTIYF
TRBJ1-5 | TRBV27 | many | . | TGTGCCAGCGGTTACCAGGGAAATCAGCCCCAGCATTTT | CASGYQGNQPQHF
TRBJ2-2 | TRBV28 | many | . | TGTGCCAGCAAACTGGGGAACACCGGGGAGCTGTTTTTT | CASKLGNTGELFF
TRBJ1-4 | TRBV7-8 | . | . | TGCGCCAGCAGCCCAAGGACAGCAGCAACTAATGAAAAACTGTTTTTT | CASSPRTAATNEKLFF
TRBJ1-2 | TRBV6-1 | many | . | TGTGCCAGCAGTCAAGGTCGGGGGGGCTATGGCTACACCTTC | CASSQGRGGYGYTF
TRBJ2-5 | TRBV28 | many | . | TGTGCCAGCAGTTTATCGGGGGTAGAGACCCAGTACTTC | CASSLSGVETQYF
TRBJ1-5 | TRBV6-2/TRBV6-3 | few | TRBD1 | TGTGCCAGCAGTTACTCAGCCCCAGGGGGCGGCCAGCCCCAGCATTTT | CASSYSAPGGGQPQHF
TRBJ2-7 | TRBV10-3 | . | . | TGTGCCATCAGTGAGTCGGGAAGGGGCGCGACCTACGAGCAGTACTTC | CAISESGRGATYEQYF
TRBJ1-1 | TRBV29-1 | many | . | TGCAGCGCGAGCCTTACAGTTGACACTGAAGCTTTCTTT | CSASLTVDTEAFF
TRBJ2-2 | TRBV2 | many | . | TGTGCCAGCAGTGAAGCGCTTTTTAAGGCCGGGGAGCTGTTTTTT | CASSEALFKAGELFF
TRBJ2-7 | TRBV19 | few | . | TGTGCCAGTAGTATGAATAGCGGCGGCTACGAGCAGTACTTC | CASSMNSGGYEQYF
TRBJ1-4 | TRBV19 | . | . | TGTGCCAGTAGTATATCGGGACTGATTAATGAAAAACTGTTTTTT | CASSISGLINEKLFF
TRBJ1-2 | TRBV27 | many | TRBD1 | TGTGCCAGCAGCTCCGGGACAGGGGGCAATGGCTACACCTTC | CASSSGTGGNGYTF
TRBJ2-2 | TRBV28 | few | TRBD1 | TGTGCCAGCAGTTTGGCGGGGACAGGGAAAGCCGGGGAGCTGTTTTTT | CASSLAGTGKAGELFF
TRBJ1-3 | TRBV11-3 | . | . | TGTGCCAGCAGCTTACTGCCAGAGCATTCCCGACACCGCTCTGGAAACACCATATATTTT | CASSLLPEHSRHRSGNTIYF
TRBJ2-2 | TRBV29-1 | few | . | TGCAGCGCCTCTCGGGGGAACACCGGGGAGCTGTTTTTT | CSASRGNTGELFF
TRBJ2-4 | TRBV2 | . | . | TGTGCCAGCAGTTCTGCTCACGGCAAAAACATTCAGTACTTC | CASSSAHGKNIQYF
TRBJ2-7 | TRBV5-6 | few | . | TGTGCCAGCAGGGGCCTAAGTGGAGAGCAGTACTTC | CASRGLSGEQYF
TRBJ1-1 | TRBV5-1 | many | TRBD1 | TGTGCCAGCAGCTTACAGGGGGACACTGAAGCTTTCTTT | CASSLQGDTEAFF
TRBJ2-5 | TRBV7-8 | many | . | TGTGCCAGCAGCTTAATACAAGAGGAGACCCAGTACTTC | CASSLIQEETQYF
TRBJ1-6 | TRBV20-1 | . | . | TGCACCGTTCAGATTGGCTCCTATAATTCACCCCTCCACTTT | CTVQIGSYNSPLHF
TRBJ2-7 | TRBV27 | few | TRBD2 | TGTGCCAGCAGTTCCCCGGAGCTACGGGGAGGGTTTGACGAGCAGTACTTC | CASSSPELRGGFDEQYF
TRBJ2-5 | TRBV10-3 | . | . | TGTGCCATCAGTGACCCCGGTAGGGGCGGAGAGACCCAGTACTTC | CAISDPGRGGETQYF
TRBJ2-5 | TRBV11-2 | many | . | TGTGCCAGCAGCTCCTTGGCAGGGAAGGGGGAAGAGACCCAGTACTTC | CASSSLAGKGEETQYF
TRBJ2-7 | TRBV18 | many | . | TGTGCCAGCAGTCCAGGGGTATACGAGCAGTACTTC | CASSPGVYEQYF
TRBJ1-3 | TRBV7-9 | few | . | TGTGCCAGCAGCTTGTCGGCCTTCTCTGGAAACACCATATATTTT | CASSLSAFSGNTIYF
TRBJ2-5 | TRBV7-9 | . | . | TGTGCCGGGACTGGGGATATGCAGCAGACCCAGTACTTC | CAGTGDMQQTQYF
TRBJ2-7 | TRBV4-1 | . | TRBD2 | TGCGCCAGCAGCCAAGGGTTTCCTATATCCCTTAGCGGGAGAGGGTACGAGCAGTACTTC | CASSQGFPISLSGRGYEQYF
TRBJ1-5 | TRBV7-2 | few | . | TGTGCCAGCAGCCCATCGGGACACCTAAAGAGCAATCAGCCCCAGCATTTT | CASSPSGHLKSNQPQHF
TRBJ2-7 | TRBV3-1 | . | TRBD2 | TGTGCCAGCTCCTACGGGGGAGGGAACGAGCAGTACTTC | CASSYGGGNEQYF